A selection of T cell receptor beta chains follows, all from one sample in a study of PD-1 blockade in mismatch repair-deficient tumors. Clones were read by immunoSEQ multiplex PCR, and TCRdb kept only the in-frame ones, dropping some. The table has 100,000 to 150,000 clones, about 86% seen once. Sequencing used peripheral blood, obtained 44 weeks after starting pembrolizumab. The receptors derive from an adult with mismatch repair-deficient cancer. The CDR3 runs from the conserved cysteine through the conserved F or W. D genes are given only for firm matches. The listing skips clone size in some rows; elsewhere it reads once, few, many or a size class.

clone size: .
J gene: TRBJ2-3
V gene: TRBV30
D gene: TRBD2
CDR3 DNA: TGTGCCTGGACCTTAGCGGGAGGGCCGACAGATACGCAGTATTTT
CDR3 protein: CAWTLAGGPTDTQYF

clone size: few
J gene: TRBJ2-2
V gene: TRBV6-1
D gene: .
CDR3 DNA: TGTGCCAGCAGTGAATCTTTGAGCGGCCAAGCGGAGCTGTTTTTT
CDR3 protein: CASSESLSGQAELFF

clone size: .
J gene: TRBJ2-2
V gene: TRBV5-1
D gene: TRBD2
CDR3 DNA: TGCGCCAGCAGCTTCCGGGAGGGAAGCGAGGGCGGGGAGCTGTTTTTT
CDR3 protein: CASSFREGSEGGELFF

clone size: .
J gene: TRBJ2-2
V gene: TRBV15
D gene: .
CDR3 DNA: TGTGCCACCAGCAGAGCAGCCCTAGCACCCGGGGAGCTGTTTTTT
CDR3 protein: CATSRAALAPGELFF

clone size: .
J gene: TRBJ2-7
V gene: TRBV10-1
D gene: .
CDR3 DNA: TGCGCCAGCAGGATCCCGGGACATTATTACCACGAGCAGTACTTC
CDR3 protein: CASRIPGHYYHEQYF

clone size: .
J gene: TRBJ1-5
V gene: TRBV4-1
D gene: .
CDR3 DNA: TGCGCCAGCAGCCAAATTGAGGGGCACCGCAATCAGCCCCAGCATTTT
CDR3 protein: CASSQIEGHRNQPQHF

clone size: .
J gene: TRBJ2-7
V gene: TRBV27
D gene: TRBD2
CDR3 DNA: TGTGCCAGCAGTTTCGGACTAGCGGGAGGTTACGAGCAGTACTTC
CDR3 protein: CASSFGLAGGYEQYF

clone size: .
J gene: TRBJ2-6
V gene: TRBV27
D gene: TRBD1
CDR3 DNA: TGTGCCAGCAGTCTAGACAGGGTTGGGGCCAACGTCCTGACTTTC
CDR3 protein: CASSLDRVGANVLTF

clone size: .
J gene: TRBJ2-7
V gene: TRBV11-2
D gene: .
CDR3 DNA: TGTGCCAGCAGCTTAGATCGGGGCAGCTCCTACGAGCAGTACTTC
CDR3 protein: CASSLDRGSSYEQYF

clone size: once
J gene: TRBJ2-7
V gene: TRBV5-5
D gene: .
CDR3 DNA: TGTGCCAGCAGCTTGGGTAGGGCGGGTTATCGTTACGAGCAGTACTTC
CDR3 protein: CASSLGRAGYRYEQYF

clone size: .
J gene: TRBJ2-3
V gene: TRBV28
D gene: TRBD2
CDR3 DNA: TGTGCCAGCAGGGACCTTAGCGGGAGGGCCGATACGCAGTATTTT
CDR3 protein: CASRDLSGRADTQYF

clone size: .
J gene: TRBJ2-2
V gene: TRBV7-9
D gene: TRBD2
CDR3 DNA: TGTGCCAGCTCTCCTGGGACTAGCGGGAGAAACACCGGGGAGCTGTTTTTT
CDR3 protein: CASSPGTSGRNTGELFF

clone size: few
J gene: TRBJ1-1
V gene: TRBV29-1
D gene: .
CDR3 DNA: TGCAGCGTTGATCGAGGAGTAGGGACTGAAGCTTTCTTT
CDR3 protein: CSVDRGVGTEAFF

clone size: .
J gene: TRBJ2-5
V gene: TRBV7-9
D gene: TRBD1
CDR3 DNA: TGTGCCAGCAGCTCCCAACCGACAGGGACGGAGACCCAGTACTTC
CDR3 protein: CASSSQPTGTETQYF

clone size: .
J gene: TRBJ2-7
V gene: TRBV10-3
D gene: .
CDR3 DNA: TGTGCCATCAGTGTGCCGGATGTCGGTGGCTCCTACGAGCAGTACTTC
CDR3 protein: CAISVPDVGGSYEQYF

clone size: .
J gene: TRBJ2-2
V gene: TRBV28
D gene: TRBD2
CDR3 DNA: TGTGCCAGCAGTTTAGGGGGTTTTGCGGGAGCGAACGGGGAGCTGTTTTTT
CDR3 protein: CASSLGGFAGANGELFF

clone size: .
J gene: TRBJ2-7
V gene: TRBV13
D gene: .
CDR3 DNA: TGTGCCAGCAGTGAGCCCTTTACGCGAGAGCAGTACTTC
CDR3 protein: CASSEPFTREQYF

clone size: .
J gene: TRBJ1-2
V gene: TRBV9
D gene: TRBD1
CDR3 DNA: TGTGCCAGCAGCGCTTCCCCGGGACAGGGGCACTATGGCTACACCTTC
CDR3 protein: CASSASPGQGHYGYTF

clone size: .
J gene: TRBJ2-7
V gene: TRBV29-1
D gene: TRBD1
CDR3 DNA: TGCAGCGTTGAAGATACGACAGGGGGGAGCTACGAGCAGTACTTC
CDR3 protein: CSVEDTTGGSYEQYF

clone size: .
J gene: TRBJ2-7
V gene: TRBV7-9
D gene: .
CDR3 DNA: TGTGCCAGCAGCTTTAAAGCGGGCGCAATCTACGAGCAGTACTTC
CDR3 protein: CASSFKAGAIYEQYF

clone size: .
J gene: TRBJ2-1
V gene: TRBV7-9
D gene: TRBD2
CDR3 DNA: TGTGCCAGCAGCTCTTGGGCTAGCGGGAGTATGGATGAGCAGTTCTTC
CDR3 protein: CASSSWASGSMDEQFF

clone size: .
J gene: TRBJ2-3
V gene: TRBV25-1
D gene: .
CDR3 DNA: TGTGCCAGCAGTGAAACAGGCCCTACGCAGTATTTT
CDR3 protein: CASSETGPTQYF

clone size: once
J gene: TRBJ2-7
V gene: TRBV19
D gene: .
CDR3 DNA: TGTGCCAGTAGCCCGGGACCCACCTACGAGCAGTACTTC
CDR3 protein: CASSPGPTYEQYF

clone size: .
J gene: TRBJ2-1
V gene: TRBV7-9
D gene: TRBD1
CDR3 DNA: TGTGCCAGCAGCCCCGGGACAGGGAACTACAATGAGCAGTTCTTC
CDR3 protein: CASSPGTGNYNEQFF

clone size: .
J gene: TRBJ2-2
V gene: TRBV5-6
D gene: .
CDR3 DNA: TGTGCCAGCAGCTTGTCGTCAGGGTTTAACACCGGGGAGCTGTTTTTT
CDR3 protein: CASSLSSGFNTGELFF

clone size: .
J gene: TRBJ1-4
V gene: TRBV4-1
D gene: TRBD1
CDR3 DNA: TGCGCCAGCAGCCCGGAACCGGGACAGATAAATGAAAAACTGTTTTTT
CDR3 protein: CASSPEPGQINEKLFF

clone size: .
J gene: TRBJ2-7
V gene: TRBV29-1
D gene: TRBD1
CDR3 DNA: TGCAGCGTTGTGACAGGGGAGGACGAGCAGTACTTC
CDR3 protein: CSVVTGEDEQYF

clone size: .
J gene: TRBJ1-5
V gene: TRBV19
D gene: TRBD1
CDR3 DNA: TGTGCCAGTAGTATAGATCCCACAGGGGTTCAGCCCCAGCATTTT
CDR3 protein: CASSIDPTGVQPQHF

clone size: few
J gene: TRBJ2-7
V gene: TRBV4-1
D gene: .
CDR3 DNA: TGCGCCAGCAGCCGGATGGATCGCTACGAGCAGTACTTC
CDR3 protein: CASSRMDRYEQYF

clone size: .
J gene: TRBJ1-1
V gene: TRBV7-9
D gene: .
CDR3 DNA: TGTGCCAGCAGCCAACGGGGGTGGGCAGGGCGGGGGAACACTGAAGCTTTCTTT
CDR3 protein: CASSQRGWAGRGNTEAFF

clone size: once
J gene: TRBJ2-7
V gene: TRBV27
D gene: .
CDR3 DNA: TGTGCCAGCAGTTTACAGGGGAGCTCCTACGAGCAGTACTTC
CDR3 protein: CASSLQGSSYEQYF

clone size: .
J gene: TRBJ2-5
V gene: TRBV30
D gene: TRBD2
CDR3 DNA: TGTGCCTGGGGTGGGACTAGTCGTTCAGAGACCCAGTACTTC
CDR3 protein: CAWGGTSRSETQYF